This T cell receptor beta chain appears in the sequencing data of a study of human T cells and chemical hapten exposure. A single record per CDR3 protein comes from TCRdb applying MiXCR to the RACE reads. The data show some 200,000 distinct CDR3 sequences, around 30% seen once. Germline CDR1 and CDR2: SGHTA and FQGNSA. The trim removed 0 bases at V and 8 bases at J, leaving 8 bases unmatched. CDR3 length equals 15 residues. Time point specified: pre-sensitization, week 0. Treatment here: therapeutic diphenylcyclopropenone sensitization with weekly scalp DPC. The table lists this clonotype with a few counts.

The chain recombines TRBV7-2 with TRBJ1-2; TRBD1 matches 8 bases. Sequencing was performed on whole blood, taken in connection with sensitization to the hapten diphenylcyclopropenone (DPC). This clonotype originated in a woman aged 30 to 39 with alopecia areata. Some clones in this sample may be carry-over from other donors' samples. CDR3 in amino acids: CASSLASGGVRGYTF. DNA for the CDR3: TGTGCCAGCAGCTTAGCGTCAGGGGGCGTGAGGGGCTACACCTTC.